This T cell receptor (beta chain) was profiled in a study of T cell responses to AZD1222 COVID-19 vaccine (dated by TCRdb to 2020 to 2022). Context from the whole study: AZD1222 recipients given second doses at about 4 weeks or at about 12 weeks were pooled, since spike-specific TCR depth and breadth were not found to differ between the two schedules. TCR sequencing covered more than 230 trial participants: 200 to 220 given two doses of AZD1222 and around 26 given two doses of MenACWY control vaccine. Trial participants were enrolled into age subgroups of 18-55, 56-69 and 70-plus years, which contained approximately 150, 28 and 58 TCR-sequenced participants, respectively.

As concerns this clone: The antigen this receptor binds is unknown. The record has no base qualities; no much larger clone is one base away.

Taken with the paper, the label for time point translates to: baseline before first vaccination. Samples from vaccinated people were obtained from the UK trials COV001 and COV002, which included a single-blind randomized controlled phase 2/3 trial of AZD1222 (ChAdOx1 nCoV-19) in healthy adults. Trial participant PBMC samples were collected at day 0 and day 28 after the second dose for TCRbeta chain sequencing. The full study reports these points: Because no day 14 peak-response samples were available, repertoires were characterized only after the peak T cell response. Participants were mostly white British, with more females than males. The authors suggested clonal diversity may have been underestimated. Nearly half of unique spike-specific TCRs reportedly recognized epitopes outside regions mutated in the B.1.351 and B.1.1.7 variants. Spike-specific TCR breadth and depth rose significantly after two AZD1222 doses compared with day 0 and with MenACWY recipients. The vaccine-associated CD4 TCRs covered the entire spike protein, and the dominant responses fell in regions 160-218 and 743-854. In the small 56-69-year group, the increase in depth fell short of significance, most likely because of low power. Conclusions about previously exposed vaccinees are limited, since just a handful of AZD1222 recipients were seropositive for SARS-CoV-2 at baseline.

The CDR3 regions of human TCRbeta chains were analyzed by immunosequencing. The original pipeline was this. Repertoire TCRs were matched against a reference library of SARS-CoV-2-specific TCRs generated with the MIRA antigen-specificity platform. Breadth was defined as the fraction of unique TCRs that were SARS-CoV-2-associated, and depth was defined as the fraction of total T cells that were SARS-CoV-2-associated. Each spike-specific TCR was assigned to its reactive spike region and to a CD4 or CD8 class using the MIRA data. Log10-transformed breadth and depth values were compared by one-way ANOVA with Sidak's multiple comparisons tests. The table comes from immuneACCESS by way of TCRdb, which keeps in-frame sequences with V and J called. Part of the clones is missing from these tables; in studies checked, under half for an unresolved V gene and the rest for unknown reasons. V and J calls and clone size are those listed in that table; D and trimming were worked out from the DNA. The sample contains 25,000 to 30,000 clones, over 85% of them found a single time. The leading ten clones occupy about 8% of the sample.

CDR1 and CDR2, looked up from the germline V gene (reference sequence), are SGHKS and YYEKEE. V loses 3 bases of germline sequence and J loses 2 bases, and the interval between the two ends is 11 bases. The CDR3 starts with the cysteine, ends with the phenylalanine, and has 14 residues. The kept DNA is CDR3 alone, 42 bases in frame from the first base. This receptor was identified in an adult in good health. The chain links TRBV5-5 with TRBJ1-2; a tentative D match to TRBD1 spans 5 bases. Sequenced material: peripheral blood, taken on day 0 of AZD1222 vaccination. DNA sequence: TGTGCCAGCAGCTGGGGGGGTCCCAACTATGGCTACACCTTC. It translates as CASSWGGPNYGYTF. This CDR3, with the reference TRBV5-5 and TRBJ1-2 proteins standing in past its ends, gives the full variable domain DAGVTQSPTHLIKTRGQQVTLRCSPISGHKSVSWYQQVLGQGPQFIFQYYEKEERGRGNFPDRFSARQFPNYSSELNVNALLLGDSALYLCASSWGGPNYGYTFGSGTRLTVV.